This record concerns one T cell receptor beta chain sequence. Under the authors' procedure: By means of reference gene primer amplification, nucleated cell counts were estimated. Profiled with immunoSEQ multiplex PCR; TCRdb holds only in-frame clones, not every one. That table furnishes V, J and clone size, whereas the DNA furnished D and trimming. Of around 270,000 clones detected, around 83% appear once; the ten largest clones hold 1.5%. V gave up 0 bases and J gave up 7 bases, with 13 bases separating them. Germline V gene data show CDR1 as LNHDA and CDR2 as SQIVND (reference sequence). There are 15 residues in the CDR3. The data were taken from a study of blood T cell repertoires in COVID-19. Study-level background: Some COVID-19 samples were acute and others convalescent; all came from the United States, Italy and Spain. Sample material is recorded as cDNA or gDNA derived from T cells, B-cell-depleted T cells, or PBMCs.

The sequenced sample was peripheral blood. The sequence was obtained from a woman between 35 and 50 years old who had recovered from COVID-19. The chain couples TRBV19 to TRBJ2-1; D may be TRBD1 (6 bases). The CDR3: CASSIDTGSWNEQFF. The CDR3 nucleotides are TGTGCCAGTAGTATAGACACAGGGTCGTGGAATGAGCAGTTCTTC.